Below, 3 T cell receptor beta chains from the same sample are listed, as sequenced in a study of blood T cell repertoires in COVID-19. Generated by immunoSEQ multiplex PCR, the TCRdb table keeps only in-frame clones and is missing some. The table lists roughly 250,000 clones, roughly 91% of them singletons, with more than 0.75% in the top ten. Sequencing input: peripheral blood. All receptors come from a man aged 25 to 45 with acute or convalescent COVID-19.

The gene calls are TRBV4-1 and TRBJ2-3; TRBD2 matches at 9 bases. Trimming removed 6 bases from V and 3 bases from J; junction bases left unmatched: 7. This CDR3 is built from 15 residues. Germline loops: CDR1 MGHRA, CDR2 YSYEKL. The CDR3 DNA is TGCGCCAGCAGAAAACTGCGGGGGGGGACAGATACGCAGTATTTT. Residues: CASRKLRGGTDTQYF.

The chain recombines TRBV14 with TRBJ2-5; 7 positions agree with TRBD2. V was clipped by 5 bases and J by 0 bases; unmatched bases: 9. The CDR3 has 16 residues. Germline V lookup: CDR1 SGHDN, CDR2 FVKESK. The CDR3 nucleotides read TGTGCCAGCAGCAAAGCGGGACTCGTGTACCAAGAGACCCAGTACTTC. Its protein is CASSKAGLVYQETQYF. Full variable domain (missing parts from reference TRBV14 and TRBJ2-5): EAGVTQFPSHSVIEKGQTVTLRCDPISGHDNLYWYRRVMGKEIKFLLHFVKESKQDESGMPNNRFLAERTGGTYSTLKVQPAELEDSGVYFCASSKAGLVYQETQYFGPGTRLLVL.

Here the CDR3 reads CASSTLTGPKTQYF. CDR3 nucleotides: TGTGCCAGTAGTACCCTGACAGGGCCGAAGACCCAGTACTTC. This sequence joins TRBV19 and TRBJ2-5, with TRBD1 matching 7 bases. This CDR3 is built from 14 residues. J gave up 6 bases and V 4 bases, and 8 bases lay outside the gene matches. CDR1 is LNHDA and CDR2 is SQIVND in the germline V gene (reference sequence).